This passage covers 5 T cell receptor beta chains from one sample sequenced in a study of post-analysis software for immune sequencing data. Unique-molecular-identifier-tagged TCR beta cDNA libraries were used. TCRdb fed the PCR reads into MiXCR, producing one record per CDR3 protein. Here the sample spans 820,000 or so distinct CDR3 sequences, 53% being singletons. Whole-study findings and limits: TRBV5-6, TRBV5-1 and TRBV20-1 belonged to a set of roughly five TRBV segments that were more frequent in patients than controls.

The antigens of these receptors remain unknown. Sequenced material: blood. These receptor sequences come from a girl aged 10-17 years with multiple sclerosis.

The chain links TRBV20-1 to TRBJ2-7, with 7 bases aligning to TRBD2. The V gene end was trimmed by 6 bases and the J gene end by 7 bases; junction bases not matched to a gene: 12. Germline V lookup: CDR1 DFQATT, CDR2 SNEGSKA (reference sequence). This CDR3 comprises 13 residues. CDR3 amino acids: CSAEVARGGEQYF. CDR3 DNA sequence: TGCAGTGCCGAGGTAGCGCGGGGAGGGGAGCAGTACTTC.

This chain links TRBV6-5 with TRBJ1-1; D call uncertain. Trimming cost V 7 bases and J 1 base, with 4 bases left between them. The CDR3 covers 11 residues. The germline V gene has CDR1 MNHEY and CDR2 SVGAGI. The CDR3 sequence: CASTRNTEAFF. CDR3 DNA sequence: TGTGCCAGCACCCGGAACACTGAAGCTTTCTTT.

This clonotype was detected only a few times. This chain links TRBV9 with TRBJ1-4, with D tentatively TRBD1 (6 bases). V was clipped by 4 bases and J by 6 bases, with 19 bases between them. From germline, CDR1 is SGDLS and CDR2 YYNGEE. CDR3 length equals 16 residues. The CDR3, as DNA: TGTGCCAGCAGCCCAACGTGGGGGCCTGAGTATGAAAAACTGTTTTTT. Its protein product is CASSPTWGPEYEKLFF.

The gene calls are TRBV20-1 and TRBJ2-3; D is possibly TRBD2 (5 bases). CDR1 and CDR2 from the germline V gene are DFQATT and SNEGSKA (reference sequence). V gave up 3 bases and J gave up 4 bases, with 14 bases separating them. The CDR3 spans 14 residues. DNA for the CDR3: TGCAGTGCTAGTGGCGGGCTAAGCCCAGATACGCAGTATTTT. Protein: CSASGGLSPDTQYF.

The chain recombines TRBV9 with TRBJ2-1; 11 bases are shared with TRBD2. Germline loops: CDR1 SGDLS, CDR2 YYNGEE. V trimming: 0 bases; J trimming: 8 bases; junction bases outside the gene matches: 16. The CDR3 is made up of 19 amino acids. The CDR3 is CASSVERVNSGGARYEQFF. The CDR3 DNA follows: TGTGCCAGCAGCGTAGAGCGGGTAAATAGCGGGGGGGCTAGGTATGAGCAGTTCTTC.